This T cell receptor (beta chain) was recorded in a study of tumor-infiltrating lymphocytes in localized non-small cell lung cancer. Study overall: The cohort mixed smokers and never-smokers, several histologies, and some post-neoadjuvant-chemotherapy samples.

The repertoire was sequenced with immunoSEQ multiplex PCR; TCRdb's copy has only in-frame clones and lacks some. The table has roughly 13,000 clones, around two thirds seen once. Trimming at V came to 0 bases and at J to 13 bases, leaving 7 bases not matched to a gene. Germline CDR1 MNHEY, CDR2 SVGAGI. The CDR3 sequence is 15 residues long. This receptor was taken from a human donor with non-small cell lung cancer. The chain couples TRBV6-5 to TRBJ2-6; 9 nucleotides match TRBD1. The sample was uninvolved lung tissue not adjacent to the tumor. CDR3 nucleotides: TGTGCCAGCAGTTACTCCGGGACAGGGCCTCTAGTCCTGACTTTC. Translated, it gives CASSYSGTGPLVLTF.